These 22 T cell receptor beta chains were sequenced from one sample in a study of shared clonotypes between healthy human individuals. The assay was immunoSEQ multiplex PCR, and TCRdb's table has in-frame clones only and misses some. The sample records fewer than 1.4 million clones, about four fifths being singletons. The sample taken for sequencing was memory CD4+ T cells from PBMCs. Subset described: CD45RA-negative fraction. The receptors stem from a young man in good health. Some clones in this sample may be carry-over from other donors' samples.

The chain has TRBV18 and TRBJ1-1; D may be TRBD1 (6 bases). Germline CDR1 is KGHSH and CDR2 is LQKENI. V lost 3 bases and J lost 1, with 24 bases in between. The CDR3 sequence is 19 residues long. The DNA of the CDR3 is TGTGCCAGCTCACCTTACAGGACAGTGGGGCAGGGAAAGAACACTGAAGCTTTCTTT. Protein product: CASSPYRTVGQGKNTEAFF.

The genes are TRBV7-3 and TRBJ1-1; D remains unclear. CDR3 length: 15 amino acids. Trimming took off 0 bases at V and 2 bases at J, with 10 bases between the two ends. CDR1 is SGHTA and CDR2 is FQGTGA in the germline V gene. The chain's CDR3 is CASSLTAQINTEAFF. The CDR3 bases are TGTGCCAGCAGCTTAACAGCCCAGATTAACACTGAAGCTTTCTTT.

Turning to this clone: Other DNA sequences in the same sample also yield this CDR3. This chain links TRBV5-4 with TRBJ2-7; 8 nucleotides agree with TRBD1. CDR1 SGHNT and CDR2 YYREEE come from the germline V gene (reference sequence). J lost 2 bases, V lost 4 bases, and 2 bases had no gene match. The CDR3 runs to 13 residues. This CDR3 reads CASSPRGPYEQYF. CDR3 nucleotides: TGTGCCAGCAGCCCCAGGGGGCCCTACGAGCAGTACTTC.

The CDR3 region is CASSLRGGQPQHF. CDR3 in DNA: TGTGCCAGCAGCTTACGGGGTGGTCAGCCCCAGCATTTT. V is TRBV7-6 and J is TRBJ1-5; D not certain. Trimming stripped 2 bases from V and 6 bases from J, with 8 bases between. Germline lookup yields CDR1 SGHVS and CDR2 FNYEAQ. CDR3 size: 13 residues.

The chain is built from TRBV27 and TRBJ1-2; D is unclear. Deletions cut 3 bases from V and 4 bases from J, with 9 bases between. This CDR3 spans 13 amino acids. Germline V gene lookup returns CDR1 MNHEY and CDR2 SMNVEV (reference sequence). The CDR3 loop reads CASSLEGPYGYTF. In DNA, the CDR3 is TGTGCCAGCAGTTTGGAGGGCCCCTATGGCTACACCTTC.

V and J are TRBV5-1 and TRBJ2-7, with 7 bases lining up with TRBD2. Trimming took 4 bases from V and 7 from J; bases not matched to a gene: 14. The CDR3 has 15 amino acids. Germline V gene data show CDR1 as SGHRS and CDR2 as YFSETQ. CDR3 region: CASSLGGAGGTEQYF. CDR3 sequence (DNA): TGCGCCAGCAGCCTGGGAGGGGCGGGTGGAACGGAGCAGTACTTC.

The gene calls are TRBV18 and TRBJ1-1; no clear D gene. The CDR3 runs 13 residues. Germline loops: CDR1 KGHSH, CDR2 LQKENI. With 6 bases removed from V and 8 bases from J, the gap between germline ends came to 16 bases. CDR3 nucleotide sequence: TGTGCCAGCTCCCCCTGGGCTAGGCCCGAAGCTTTCTTT. It yields the protein CASSPWARPEAFF. Complete variable domain (other parts from reference TRBV18 and TRBJ1-1): NAGVMQNPRHLVRRRGQEARLRCSPMKGHSHVYWYRQLPEEGLKFMVYLQKENIIDESGMPKERFSAEFPKEGPSILRIQQVVRGDSAAYFCASSPWARPEAFFGQGTRLTVV.

A few counts support this clone. This chain links TRBV11-2 with TRBJ2-2; D is unresolved. Germline assignment: CDR1 SGHAT and CDR2 FQNNGV. This CDR3 contains 15 residues. Trimming cost V 7 bases and J 5 bases, with 17 bases left between them. CDR3 region: CASTAVKISTGELFF. The CDR3, as DNA: TGTGCCAGCACCGCCGTGAAAATTTCGACCGGGGAGCTGTTTTTT.

The chain has TRBV11-1 and TRBJ2-2; D uncertain. Looked up from germline, CDR1 is SGHAT and CDR2 is FQDESV (reference sequence). V dropped 3 bases and J dropped 0 bases, with 5 bases sitting between them. The CDR3 covers 14 residues. CDR3 bases: TGTGCCAGCAGCTTCAACACGAACACCGGGGAGCTGTTTTTT. Protein: CASSFNTNTGELFF.

As concerns this clone: Possible read error: a much larger clone is one base away. This chain connects TRBV7-9 to TRBJ1-1; D uncertain. The CDR3 has 13 amino acids. CDR1 SEHNR and CDR2 FQNEAQ come from the germline V gene (reference sequence). The CDR3 protein is CASSLAEGTEASF. CDR3 in DNA: TGTGCCAGCAGCTTAGCTGAGGGCACTGAAGCTTCCTTT.

V is TRBV7-9 and J is TRBJ2-7; 9 positions match TRBD1. With V trimmed by 5 bases and J by 6 bases, 11 bases remained unmatched. This CDR3 has 15 residues. The germline gives CDR1 SEHNR, CDR2 FQNEAQ (reference sequence). The CDR3 spells CASSAYGTGIGEQYF. The CDR3, as DNA: TGTGCCAGCAGCGCGTACGGGACAGGGATCGGCGAGCAGTACTTC. Combining the CDR3 with reference TRBV7-9 and TRBJ2-7 gives the whole variable domain DTGVSQNPRHKITKRGQNVTFRCDPISEHNRLYWYRQTLGQGPEFLTYFQNEAQLEKSRLLSDRFSAERPKGSFSTLEIQRTEQGDSAMYLCASSAYGTGIGEQYFGPGTRLTVT.

The gene calls are TRBV28 and TRBJ1-5; TRBD1 agrees at 12 bases. With V trimmed by 9 bases and J by 5 bases, 8 bases remained unmatched. Germline V CDR1 and CDR2: MDHEN, SYDVKM. The CDR3 sequence is 15 residues long. CDR3 in amino acids: CASGSGTGGHQPQHF. The CDR3 DNA reads as TGTGCCAGTGGATCCGGGACAGGGGGCCATCAGCCCCAGCATTTT.

The chain couples TRBV5-1 to TRBJ1-2, with D possibly being TRBD1 (5 bases). Looked up from germline, CDR1 is SGHRS and CDR2 is YFSETQ. Trimming shortened V by 0 bases and J by 4 bases, and 10 bases separated the two germline ends. This CDR3 has 14 residues. The chain's CDR3 is CASSLADSFYGYTF. CDR3 nucleotides: TGCGCCAGCAGCTTGGCCGACAGCTTCTATGGCTACACCTTC. The full variable domain, completed using reference TRBV5-1 and TRBJ1-2, is KAGVTQTPRYLIKTRGQQVTLSCSPISGHRSVSWYQQTPGQGLQFLFEYFSETQRNKGNFPGRFSGRQFSNSRSEMNVSTLELGDSALYLCASSLADSFYGYTFGSGTRLTVV.

As concerns this clone: This specimen includes other DNA sequences encoding the same CDR3. V gene TRBV5-1 combines with J gene TRBJ1-4, with D maybe TRBD1 (5 bases). Trimming removed 5 bases at V and 0 bases at J, with 8 bases between. CDR1 is SGHRS, CDR2 YFSETQ, per germline. The CDR3 consists of 14 residues. The CDR3 nucleotides are TGCGCCAGCAGTCAGACAGCAACTAATGAAAAACTGTTTTTT. Translating it yields CASSQTATNEKLFF. The full variable domain, completed using reference TRBV5-1 and TRBJ1-4, is KAGVTQTPRYLIKTRGQQVTLSCSPISGHRSVSWYQQTPGQGLQFLFEYFSETQRNKGNFPGRFSGRQFSNSRSEMNVSTLELGDSALYLCASSQTATNEKLFFGSGTQLSVL.

The chain couples TRBV7-2 to TRBJ1-3; tentative D call: TRBD1 (6 bases). Trimming cost V 5 bases and J 4 bases, with 18 bases left between them. The CDR3 covers 16 residues. Germline V CDR1 and CDR2: SGHTA, FQGNSA. The CDR3 DNA reads as TGTGCCAGCAGCCCCGGGAACAGGGTATCCGGAAACACCATATATTTT. Its translation is CASSPGNRVSGNTIYF.

This chain links TRBV7-8 with TRBJ2-2, with D possibly matching TRBD2 (7 bases). Trimming removed 3 bases at V and 1 base at J, with 12 bases between. This CDR3 comprises 16 residues. Germline V lookup: CDR1 SGHVS, CDR2 FQNEAQ. The CDR3: CASSFRGGENTGELFF. In DNA form, the CDR3 reads TGTGCCAGCAGCTTCAGAGGGGGGGAGAACACCGGGGAGCTGTTTTTT.

In its sample, this clone was seen once. The gene calls are TRBV5-4 and TRBJ2-1, with 7 bases lining up with TRBD1. CDR3 size: 16 residues. The V segment lost 3 bases and the J segment 0 bases; nucleotides outside the gene matches: 6. CDR1 SGHNT and CDR2 YYREEE come from the germline V gene (reference sequence). The CDR3 DNA sequence: TGTGCCAGCAGCTGGGGCAGGGGGAGCTCCTACAATGAGCAGTTCTTC. This translates into CASSWGRGSSYNEQFF.

Points on this clone: A much larger clone differs from this one at a single base, so this may be a read error. The chain carries TRBV6-5 and TRBJ2-7, with 8 bases identical to TRBD1. V was clipped by 6 bases and J by 2 bases; unmatched bases: 6. CDR1 and CDR2 from the germline V gene are MNHEY and SVGAGI. This CDR3 has 14 residues. The CDR3 region has the DNA TGTGCCAGCAGCCGGGACAGGAGGGCCTACGAGCAGTACTTC. It encodes CASSRDRRAYEQYF.

The gene calls are TRBV7-2 and TRBJ2-1; TRBD2 is a possible D gene (5 bases). Trimming cost V 0 bases and J 3 bases, with 9 bases left between them. The CDR3 is 15 amino acids. CDR1 SGHTA and CDR2 FQGNSA come from the germline V gene. The CDR3 here is CASSLAGALYNEQFF. The CDR3, as DNA: TGTGCCAGCAGCTTAGCGGGAGCGCTCTACAATGAGCAGTTCTTC. The variable domain in full, with the rest retrieved from reference TRBV7-2 and TRBJ2-1, is GAGVSQSPSNKVTEKGKDVELRCDPISGHTALYWYRQSLGQGLEFLIYFQGNSAPDKSGLPSDRFSAERTGGSVSTLTIQRTQQEDSAVYLCASSLAGALYNEQFFGPGTRLTVL.

For this clone: A far larger clone is just one base off, so this is likely a read error. Other DNA sequences within the sample encode an identical CDR3. The rearrangement uses TRBV28 and TRBJ2-7, with 9 bases identical to TRBD1. Trimming removed 6 bases from V and 7 bases from J; junction bases left unmatched: 16. The CDR3 is 16 residues long. Germline V gene data show CDR1 as MDHEN and CDR2 as SYDVKM. The CDR3 loop reads CASSPPRGQGSGEQYF. As DNA, the CDR3 is TGTGCCAGCAGCCCCCCTAGGGGACAGGGTTCAGGGGAGCAGTACTTC.

The chain combines TRBV12-5 with TRBJ2-7, with D perhaps matching TRBD2 (5 bases). The CDR3 runs 13 residues. The V end was cut by 1 base, the J end by 5 bases, with 9 bases between. Germline V lookup: CDR1 LGHNT, CDR2 FRNRAP. CDR3: CASGLAGNHEQYF. CDR3 sequence (DNA): TGTGCTAGTGGTTTGGCCGGGAACCACGAGCAGTACTTC.

V gene TRBV29-1 combines with J gene TRBJ1-5; D possibly corresponds to TRBD1 (5 bases). The CDR3 runs to 11 residues. Germline lookup yields CDR1 SQVTM and CDR2 ANQGSEA. Deletions cut 5 bases from V and 9 bases from J, with 11 bases between. The CDR3 DNA sequence: TGCAGCGTTCAGGGCGATGGGCCCCAGCATTTT. This translates into CSVQGDGPQHF.